This T cell receptor (beta chain) was found in a study of shared clonotypes between healthy human individuals (dated by TCRdb to the early 2020s). Broadly, across the study: Three men and a couple of women, aged 18 to 49 years, made up the cohort. To estimate repertoire size and how much clonotypes are shared between individuals, the study performed deep sequencing of blood TCR repertoires from a few healthy adults. For each donor, CD4 naive and CD4 memory were each run on three plates, CD8 naive on two plates, and CD8 memory on one plate. Per donor, leukapheresis produced somewhere between about 0.9 and 9 billion PBMCs. To increase sequencing depth and limit assay-specific biases, different laboratories used diverse techniques to prepare libraries and sequence TCR repertoires. What the research found in general, with its limitations: The genetic and exposure-history diversity represented was limited by the small number of donors. Compared with non-shared clonotypes, clonotypes shared by all four sorted-subset donors had higher generation probabilities. Rarefaction of sorted-subset datasets indicated incomplete sequencing despite the large sequencing depth. Only blood was sampled, and tissue TCR repertoires likely differ from those in blood. Across four donors, approximately 5% of naive CD4, 3.5% of naive CD8, about 2% of memory CD4, and approximately 0.4% of memory CD8 clonotypes were shared. Naive subsets generally had larger estimated clonotype richness than memory subsets. Based on pairwise subsampling, the degree of clonotype sharing among donors was expected to be affected by sequencing depth.

The donors were healthy, HIV-negative adults with no recently reported acute infections or vaccinations. Only Caucasian adults living in Nashville, Tennessee, USA were represented among the donors. CD4+ T cells were enriched by magnetic negative selection, after which naive cells were positively selected on CD45RA and the negative fraction was taken as the memory subset. After blood collection by leukapheresis, PBMCs were isolated using Ficoll-Histopaque density gradient centrifugation and then cryopreserved in the vapor phase of liquid nitrogen. Analytical flow cytometry was used to check the purity and quantity of every magnetically sorted T cell population. Each sorted fraction had its genomic DNA isolated and then quantified by UV absorbance on a Nanodrop 2000c. Including the terminal cysteine and phenylalanine, the CDR3 comprises 13 residues. CDR3 DNA only is kept here, 39 bases in frame from base 1. V and J lose 0 bases and 8 bases, and a span of 10 bases separates them. For CDR1 and CDR2, the germline V gene (reference sequence) lists LNHDA and SQIVND.

Comment on this clone: Its antigen remains undetermined. No quality values exist for individual bases; no much larger clone is one base distant.

TCR CDR3 regions were amplified from genomic DNA by multiplex PCR using the deep immunoSEQ assay. Extracted genomic DNA from each cell subset was distributed evenly across all wells of several immunoSEQ 96-well plates, and each plate was treated as a replicate. For sorted subsets, around 0.2 ug of genomic DNA, equivalent to tens of thousands of T cell genomes, went into each replicate PCR. Purified libraries were quantified with a Qubit 3.0 fluorometer, sized on a Bioanalyzer 2100, and re-quantified with the KAPA Library Quantification kit. Every immunoSEQ 96-well plate was sequenced on a separate single-read 150-cycle Illumina NextSeq 550 flow cell. On the study's bioinformatics: Because the immunoSEQ output included only junctional sequences and no quality scores, the filtering could not be the same as the filtering used for full-length reads. Sequences were annotated with PyIR, a Python wrapper for IgBLAST v1.9, using IMGT germline references to assign V/J genes and CDR3. Any read was removed if the V/J assignment was weak (E-value above 1e-6), the CDR3 was missing, or the read contained stop codons, out-of-frame junctions, or ambiguous translated residues. V3J clonotypes were defined by identical inferred V gene, J gene, and CDR3 amino acid sequence. Percentage overlap between repertoires was calculated by dividing the number of shared unique clonotypes by the size of the smaller repertoire. Repertoire richness was assessed with RTK rarefaction, the Chao1 estimator, and Recon v2.1 estimates of unobserved clonotypes. OLGA was used to compute generation probabilities for all TCRbeta clonotypes that the gDNA method yielded from a handful of donors. Sourced from immuneACCESS, this table was stored by TCRdb with only in-frame sequences that have V and J called. A share of the clones is absent; for the studies checked, an unresolved V gene accounts for under half, and the remainder has no known explanation. That table supplies the V and J calls and clone size; D and trimming were determined from the DNA. Across this sample there are about 1 million clones, with under 80% seen only once. Approximately 1.3% of the sample is in the top ten clones.

The chain is assembled from TRBV19 and TRBJ1-2; TRBD1 might be the D gene, on 5 matching bases. The sample was memory CD4+ T cells sorted from blood. The cell subset or site label for this specimen denotes: CD45RA-negative fraction. The sequence came from a man younger than 35 in good health. CDR3 loop: CASSIDSGYGYTF. The nucleotides are TGTGCCAGTAGTATAGATTCAGGGTACGGCTACACCTTC.